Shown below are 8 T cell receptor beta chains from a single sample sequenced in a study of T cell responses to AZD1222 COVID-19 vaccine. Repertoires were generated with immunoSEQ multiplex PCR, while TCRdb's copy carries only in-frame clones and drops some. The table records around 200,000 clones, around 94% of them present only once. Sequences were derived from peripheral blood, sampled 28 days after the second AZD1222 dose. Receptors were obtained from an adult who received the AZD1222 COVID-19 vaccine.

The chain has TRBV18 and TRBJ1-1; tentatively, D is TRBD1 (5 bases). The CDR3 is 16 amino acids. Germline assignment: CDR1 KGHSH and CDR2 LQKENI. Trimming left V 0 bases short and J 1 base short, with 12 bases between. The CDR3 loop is CASSPPGRVGNTEAFF. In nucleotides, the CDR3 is TGTGCCAGCTCACCACCGGGCAGGGTCGGGAACACTGAAGCTTTCTTT.

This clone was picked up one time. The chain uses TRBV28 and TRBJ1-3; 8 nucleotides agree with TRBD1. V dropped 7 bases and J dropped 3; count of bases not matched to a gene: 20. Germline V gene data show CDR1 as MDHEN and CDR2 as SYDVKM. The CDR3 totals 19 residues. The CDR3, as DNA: TGTGCCAGCAAGCCCTGGGGGGCAGGGGGCCGCAAGTATGGAAACACCATATATTTT. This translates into CASKPWGAGGRKYGNTIYF.

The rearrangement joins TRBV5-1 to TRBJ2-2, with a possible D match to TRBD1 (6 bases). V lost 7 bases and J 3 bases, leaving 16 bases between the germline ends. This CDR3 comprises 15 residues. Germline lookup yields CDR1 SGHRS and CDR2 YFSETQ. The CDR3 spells CASGRVAGDTGELFF. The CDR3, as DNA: TGCGCCAGCGGCCGGGTTGCAGGGGACACCGGGGAGCTGTTTTTT.

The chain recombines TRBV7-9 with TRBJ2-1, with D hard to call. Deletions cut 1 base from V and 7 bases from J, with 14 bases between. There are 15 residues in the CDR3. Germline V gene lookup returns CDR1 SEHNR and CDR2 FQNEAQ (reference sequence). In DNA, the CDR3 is TGTGCCAGCAGCTTAGGAACCCTACAACGGAATGAGCAGTTCTTC. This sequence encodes CASSLGTLQRNEQFF.

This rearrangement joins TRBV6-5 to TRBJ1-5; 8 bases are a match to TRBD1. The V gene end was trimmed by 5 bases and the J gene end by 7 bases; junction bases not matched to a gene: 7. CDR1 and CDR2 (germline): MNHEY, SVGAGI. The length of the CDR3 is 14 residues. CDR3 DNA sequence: TGTGCCAGCAGTCGGGACAGGCCTGAGCAGCCCCAGCATTTT. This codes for CASSRDRPEQPQHF.

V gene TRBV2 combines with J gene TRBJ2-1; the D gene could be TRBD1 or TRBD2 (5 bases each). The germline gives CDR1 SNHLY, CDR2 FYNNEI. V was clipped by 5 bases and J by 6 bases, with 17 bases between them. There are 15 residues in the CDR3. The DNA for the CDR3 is TGTGCCAGCAGTCCGGGACCCCGGTTCTCCAATGAGCAGTTCTTC. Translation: CASSPGPRFSNEQFF.

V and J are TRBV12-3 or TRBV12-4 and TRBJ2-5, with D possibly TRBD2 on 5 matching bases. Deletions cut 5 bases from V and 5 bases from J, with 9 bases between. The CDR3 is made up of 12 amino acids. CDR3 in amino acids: CASSARGETQYF. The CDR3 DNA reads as TGTGCCAGCAGTGCCCGAGGGGAGACCCAGTACTTC.

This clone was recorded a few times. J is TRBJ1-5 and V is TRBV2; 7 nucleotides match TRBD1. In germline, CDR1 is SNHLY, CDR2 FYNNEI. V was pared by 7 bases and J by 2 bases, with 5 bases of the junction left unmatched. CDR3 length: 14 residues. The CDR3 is CASTPGGGNQPQHF. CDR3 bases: TGTGCCAGCACGCCAGGGGGTGGCAATCAGCCCCAGCATTTT.